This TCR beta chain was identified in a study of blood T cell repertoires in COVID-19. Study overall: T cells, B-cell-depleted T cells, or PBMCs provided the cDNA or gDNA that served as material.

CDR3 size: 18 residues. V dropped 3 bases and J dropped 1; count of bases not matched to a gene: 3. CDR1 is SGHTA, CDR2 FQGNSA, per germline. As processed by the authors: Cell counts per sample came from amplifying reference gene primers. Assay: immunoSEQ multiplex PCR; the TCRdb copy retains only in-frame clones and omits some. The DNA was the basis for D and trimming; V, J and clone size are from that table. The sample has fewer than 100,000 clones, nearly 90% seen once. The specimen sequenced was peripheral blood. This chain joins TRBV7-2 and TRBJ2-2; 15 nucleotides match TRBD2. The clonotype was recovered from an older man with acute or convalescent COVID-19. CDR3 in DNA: TGTGCCAGCAGCTTTCCGGGACTAGCGGGGGGGAACACCGGGGAGCTGTTTTTT. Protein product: CASSFPGLAGGNTGELFF.